Each of the 6 T cell receptor beta chains below was sequenced from the same sample in a study of T cells after yellow fever vaccination. TCRdb reprocessed the 5' RACE reads with MiXCR, giving one entry per CDR3 protein. The sample lists 170,000 or so distinct CDR3 sequences; about a tenth were seen once. This material consisted of CD8+ T cells sorted from PBMCs, taken 45 days after the yellow fever booster vaccination. These TCRs come from a man younger than 30 who received the YFV17D yellow fever vaccine.

This clonotype has a count of ten or more. The chain carries TRBV7-8 and TRBJ2-3; TRBD2 aligns across 10 bases. J gave up 5 bases and V 4 bases, and 9 bases lay outside the gene matches. CDR1 SGHVS and CDR2 FQNEAQ come from the germline V gene. The CDR3 sequence is 16 residues long. This chain's CDR3 is CASSSLSGGAGDTQYF. CDR3 DNA: TGTGCCAGCAGCTCCCTGAGCGGGGGGGCAGGAGATACGCAGTATTTT.

V usage is TRBV6-5 and J usage is TRBJ2-7; no reliable D call. The CDR3 has 13 amino acids. Germline CDR1 and CDR2: MNHEY and SVGAGI. V was trimmed by 4 bases and J by 6 bases, leaving 13 bases between them. CDR3 protein: CASSSISVVEQYF. The CDR3 coding sequence is TGTGCCAGCAGTTCCATTTCCGTGGTCGAGCAGTACTTC.

In its sample, this clonotype was seen a few times. A read error may produce the germline difference seen at one junction end. This sequence joins TRBV2 and TRBJ1-4; D not certain. This CDR3 contains 15 residues. Germline CDR1 SNHLY, CDR2 FYNNEI. As DNA, the CDR3 is TGTGCCAGCAGCGAAGTAGAGGAGACTAATGAAAAACTGTTTTTT. Amino acid sequence: CASSEVEETNEKLFF.

This clonotype was observed a handful of times. This CDR3 is CASSTYRDTYEQYF. CDR3 nucleotides: TGTGCCAGTAGTACCTACCGGGACACCTACGAGCAGTACTTC. The V gene is TRBV19, the J gene TRBJ2-7; tentatively, D is TRBD1 (6 bases). The CDR3 covers 14 residues. V was clipped by 4 bases and J by 2 bases, with 12 bases between them. Per the germline V gene, CDR1 is LNHDA and CDR2 is SQIVND (reference sequence).

This clonotype showed up just a few times. For the CDR3, the DNA is TGTGCCAGCAGCTACCTTGGAGGGAGGGGGGATGAGCAGTTCTTC. It yields the protein CASSYLGGRGDEQFF. The rearrangement links TRBV7-9 to TRBJ2-1; the D gene is possibly TRBD2 (7 bases). Germline-derived CDR1 and CDR2 are SEHNR and FQNEAQ (reference sequence). The V and J ends lost 4 bases and 8 bases respectively, with 18 bases between them. This CDR3 spans 15 amino acids. The full variable domain, completed using reference TRBV7-9 and TRBJ2-1, is DTGVSQNPRHKITKRGQNVTFRCDPISEHNRLYWYRQTLGQGPEFLTYFQNEAQLEKSRLLSDRFSAERPKGSFSTLEIQRTEQGDSAMYLCASSYLGGRGDEQFFGPGTRLTVL.

The table lists this clonotype with a few counts. This chain links TRBV5-1 with TRBJ2-3; perhaps TRBD2 as D (6 bases). The CDR3 is 14 amino acids. The V and J ends lost 2 bases and 2 bases respectively, with 9 bases between them. Germline assignment: CDR1 SGHRS and CDR2 YFSETQ. The DNA for the CDR3 is TGCGCCAGCAGCTTTGGGCGGGACACAGATACGCAGTATTTT. Amino acid sequence: CASSFGRDTDTQYF.